These 29 T cell receptor beta chains were all obtained from the same sample, sequenced in a study of beta chain features in type 1 diabetes. All of the isolated RNA was reverse transcribed, so expressed TCRB transcripts were sequenced. TCRdb keeps only in-frame clones here, not all; method: immunoSEQ multiplex PCR. Among some 150,000 clones listed, about 9.1% were seen once. The source material was central memory CD4+ T cells from blood. The source is a woman in her thirties or forties in good health.

This chain connects TRBV4-3 to TRBJ2-7; tentatively, D is TRBD2 (5 bases). The length of the CDR3 is 13 residues. CDR1 and CDR2 (germline): LGHNA, YSLEER. Trimming stripped 0 bases from V and 8 bases from J, with 11 bases between. DNA of the CDR3: TGCGCCAGCAGCCAAGAACCGGGGAACAAGCAGTACTTC. It translates to CASSQEPGNKQYF.

J is TRBJ2-1 and V is TRBV7-9; TRBD2 agrees at 7 bases. Germline V gives CDR1 SEHNR, CDR2 FQNEAQ (reference sequence). V trimming: 1 base; J trimming: 9 bases; junction bases outside the gene matches: 9. The CDR3 is 15 amino acids. This chain's CDR3 is CASSLEPGLRTEQFF. CDR3 nucleotides: TGTGCCAGCAGCTTAGAGCCGGGACTAAGAACTGAGCAGTTCTTC.

This clone was seen a few times. CDR3 sequence reads: CASSTGTGVGSPLHF. The CDR3 nucleotides are TGTGCCAGCAGTACAGGGACAGGGGTTGGATCACCCCTCCACTTT. The gene calls are TRBV27 and TRBJ1-6; 10 nucleotides match TRBD1. V was pared by 5 bases and J by 10 bases, with 8 bases of the junction left unmatched. The CDR3 loop spans 15 amino acids. CDR1 and CDR2 from the germline V gene are MNHEY and SMNVEV (reference sequence).

A few counts support this clone. The chain carries TRBV4-3 and TRBJ1-1; D remains unclear. V lost 3 bases and J 1 base, leaving 9 bases between the germline ends. CDR1 LGHNA and CDR2 YSLEER come from the germline V gene. The CDR3 extends over 14 amino acids. The CDR3 protein is CASSQAAGNTEAFF. CDR3 bases: TGCGCCAGCAGCCAGGCCGCAGGGAACACTGAAGCTTTCTTT.

This clone was detected only a few times. This chain uses TRBV5-1 with TRBJ1-4; D might be TRBD1 (5 bases). CDR3 size: 15 residues. V shed 5 bases and J shed 8 bases, with 19 bases lying between them. The germline CDR1 and CDR2 sequences are SGHRS and YFSETQ. CDR3 protein: CASSTGGDRGEKLFF. CDR3 nucleotide sequence: TGCGCCAGCAGTACTGGCGGAGACCGGGGGGAAAAACTGTTTTTT.

J is TRBJ1-5 and V is TRBV19, with 7 bases lining up with TRBD1. Germline V lookup: CDR1 LNHDA, CDR2 SQIVND (reference sequence). This CDR3 spans 14 amino acids. J was trimmed by 9 bases and V by 3 bases; bases with no gene match: 8. Written as DNA, the CDR3 is TGTGCCAGTAGTATCACAGGGGTTCCGTGGCCCCAGCATTTT. Protein product: CASSITGVPWPQHF.

This clone was observed at least ten times. The rearrangement joins TRBV9 to TRBJ1-2; 9 bases agree with TRBD1. The V segment lost 3 bases and the J segment 4 bases; nucleotides outside the gene matches: 7. The CDR3 covers 15 residues. CDR1 is SGDLS, CDR2 YYNGEE, per germline. CDR3 sequence reads: CASSASDRGLYGYTF. The CDR3 region has the DNA TGTGCCAGCAGCGCATCGGACAGGGGACTCTATGGCTACACCTTC. Looking up the rest from reference TRBV9 and TRBJ1-2 gives the full variable domain: DSGVTQTPKHLITATGQRVTLRCSPRSGDLSVYWYQQSLDQGLQFLIQYYNGEERAKGNILERFSAQQFPDLHSELNLSSLELGDSALYFCASSASDRGLYGYTFGSGTRLTVV.

A few counts support this clone. This chain links TRBV21-1 with TRBJ2-7; whether TRBD1, the table's D call, matches the DNA was not checked. TRBV21-1 is a pseudogene locus. CDR3 length: 14 residues. The CDR3 DNA sequence: TGTGCCAGCAGCTACCGGGACAGGAGACGGGAGCAGTACTTC. It is translated as CASSYRDRRREQYF.

The chain carries TRBV5-1 and TRBJ1-2; 8 nucleotides line up with TRBD1. J gave up 2 bases and V 4 bases, and 4 bases lay outside the gene matches. Germline CDR1 is SGHRS and CDR2 is YFSETQ. CDR3 length equals 14 residues. The CDR3, as DNA: TGCGCCAGCAGCCCCCGACAGGGGAACTATGGCTACACCTTC. Residues: CASSPRQGNYGYTF.

The chain joins TRBV27 to TRBJ1-2; TRBD1 might be the D (6 bases). Germline V gene data show CDR1 as MNHEY and CDR2 as SMNVEV (reference sequence). The ends were cut back, 4 bases at V and 4 bases at J, with 16 bases in the middle. The CDR3 extends over 15 amino acids. The CDR3 reads CASSSSSTGLYGYTF. As DNA, the CDR3 is TGTGCCAGCAGTTCGTCCTCTACAGGGCTCTATGGCTACACCTTC.

The chain links TRBV29-1 to TRBJ2-3; 10 bases map to TRBD1. V was pared by 7 bases and J by 2 bases, with 9 bases of the junction left unmatched. CDR3 length: 15 residues. Germline-derived CDR1 and CDR2 are SQVTM and ANQGSEA. DNA for the CDR3: TGCAGCGCCAACAGGGGACAGGGGATCACAGATACGCAGTATTTT. Amino acids: CSANRGQGITDTQYF.

J is TRBJ2-3 and V is TRBV5-4; 9 nucleotides match TRBD1. The CDR3 is 14 residues long. Germline CDR1 reads SGHNT; CDR2 reads YYREEE (reference sequence). Trimming took 3 bases from V and 1 from J; bases not matched to a gene: 0. CDR3 bases: TGTGCCAGCAGCTGGACAGGGGGCACAGATACGCAGTATTTT. Residues: CASSWTGGTDTQYF.

This clone was seen more than once but under ten times. Other DNA sequences in this specimen translate into the identical CDR3. The chain links TRBV29-1 to TRBJ1-1; TRBD1 is a possible D gene (5 bases). The CDR3 is made up of 11 amino acids. Germline values: CDR1 SQVTM, CDR2 ANQGSEA. V was pared by 3 bases and J by 7 bases, with 9 bases between. DNA for the CDR3: TGCAGCGTTGATAGGGGAGGTGAAGCTTTCTTT. This sequence encodes CSVDRGGEAFF.

This clone appeared a few times. For the CDR3, the DNA is TGTGCCAGCAGCTTAGTTCGCGGGGGGGCTAGCGAGCAGTACTTC. Translated, it gives CASSLVRGGASEQYF. V usage is TRBV7-9 and J usage is TRBJ2-7; TRBD2 agrees at 9 bases. The CDR3 sequence is 15 residues long. The V segment lost 1 base and the J segment 6 bases; nucleotides outside the gene matches: 7. The germline V gene has CDR1 SEHNR and CDR2 FQNEAQ (reference sequence).

The chain has TRBV7-2 and TRBJ1-1; D remains unclear. This CDR3 spans 12 amino acids. Trimming took 5 bases from V and 11 from J, leaving 15 bases between them. CDR1 is SGHTA and CDR2 is FQGNSA in the germline V gene. CDR3 DNA: TGTGCCAGCAGCCGTGTCCTACTAGAGGCTTTCTTT. It encodes CASSRVLLEAFF.

The rearrangement uses TRBV5-6 and TRBJ1-2; D is unresolved. CDR1 is SGHDT, CDR2 YYEEEE, per germline. V gave up 4 bases and J gave up 4 bases, with 20 bases separating them. The CDR3 has 16 residues. CDR3 bases: TGTGCCAGCAGCCGAAGGACCGTGTCCCGGGGCTATGGCTACACCTTC. This codes for CASSRRTVSRGYGYTF.

This sequence joins TRBV29-1 and TRBJ2-1, with TRBD2 matching 8 bases. V lost 7 bases to trimming and J lost 0 bases; unmatched junction nucleotides: 8. Germline loops: CDR1 SQVTM, CDR2 ANQGSEA. This CDR3 has 15 residues. The CDR3 protein is CSAGSAGGSYNEQFF. DNA for the CDR3: TGCAGCGCCGGGTCGGCGGGGGGCTCCTACAATGAGCAGTTCTTC.

The V call is TRBV5-1, the J call TRBJ1-6; 8 nucleotides match TRBD1. The CDR3 runs 15 residues. V dropped 4 bases and J dropped 6; count of bases not matched to a gene: 6. Per germline, CDR1 SGHRS and CDR2 YFSETQ. The CDR3 sequence is CASSTGTGGNSPLHF. CDR3 coding DNA: TGCGCCAGCAGCACGGGGACAGGAGGTAATTCACCCCTCCACTTT.

Points on this clone: The same CDR3 also results from other DNA sequences found in this sample. The DNA of the CDR3 is TGCAGCGTTACCGCGGGGGGGCCAGGAGATACGCAGTATTTT. Residues: CSVTAGGPGDTQYF. The chain employs TRBV29-1 and TRBJ2-3, with TRBD2 matching over 9 bases. The germline gives CDR1 SQVTM, CDR2 ANQGSEA. This CDR3 is built from 14 residues. After removal of 5 bases from V and 5 bases from J, the junction contained 8 bases not matched to a gene.

This chain links TRBV11-2 with TRBJ1-1, with 9 bases lining up with TRBD1. The CDR3 extends over 15 amino acids. V lost 5 bases to trimming and J lost 4 bases; unmatched junction nucleotides: 8. CDR1 is SGHAT and CDR2 is FQNNGV in the germline V gene. The DNA of the CDR3 is TGTGCCAGCAGCACCCAGGGACAGGGAGTCACTGAAGCTTTCTTT. Amino acid sequence: CASSTQGQGVTEAFF. Drawing the rest from reference TRBV11-2 and TRBJ1-1, the complete variable domain is EAGVAQSPRYKIIEKRQSVAFWCNPISGHATLYWYQQILGQGPKLLIQFQNNGVVDDSQLPKDRFSAERLKGVDSTLKIQPAKLEDSAVYLCASSTQGQGVTEAFFGQGTRLTVV.

This chain links TRBV12-5 with TRBJ1-2; TRBD1 aligns across 11 bases. In germline, CDR1 is LGHNT, CDR2 FRNRAP. J was trimmed by 2 bases and V by 6 bases; bases with no gene match: 11. The CDR3 is 17 residues long. For the CDR3, the DNA is TGTGCTAGTGGGGCGGACAGGGGGCGGATTACCAACTATGGCTACACCTTC. It specifies CASGADRGRITNYGYTF.

The chain recombines TRBV29-1 with TRBJ2-3, with 9 bases identical to TRBD1. Germline-derived CDR1 and CDR2 are SQVTM and ANQGSEA. The CDR3 spans 16 residues. The V and J ends lost 6 bases and 4 bases, in that order; junction bases with no gene match: 14. CDR3 sequence (DNA): TGCAGCGTGAGGGATATACAGGGGGCACCCCCAGATACGCAGTATTTT. This codes for CSVRDIQGAPPDTQYF.

Ten or more counts support this clone. In DNA form, the CDR3 reads TGTGCCATCAGTGAAGGGACAGATAATTCACCCCTCCACTTT. Its translation: CAISEGTDNSPLHF. This chain joins TRBV10-3 and TRBJ1-6; 7 positions match TRBD1. This CDR3 comprises 14 residues. Germline values: CDR1 ENHRY, CDR2 SYGVKD. V shed 3 bases and J 5 bases; nucleotides not matched to a gene: 1.

This clone was counted between two and nine times. The CDR3 here is CASTPEDEQYF. In DNA, the CDR3 is TGTGCCAGCACCCCTGAGGACGAGCAGTACTTC. The V gene is TRBV5-6, the J gene TRBJ2-7; D not certain. The CDR3 runs 11 residues. Between the trimmed V and J ends, which lost 6 bases and 5 bases, there was a span of 9 bases. Per the germline V gene, CDR1 is SGHDT and CDR2 is YYEEEE.

The chain employs TRBV5-1 and TRBJ2-3, with 9 bases aligning to TRBD2. CDR1 is SGHRS and CDR2 is YFSETQ in the germline V gene. Trimming removed 2 bases from V and 3 bases from J; junction bases left unmatched: 1. The CDR3 sequence is 14 residues long. Here the CDR3 reads CASSFAGGTDTQYF. CDR3 nucleotides: TGCGCCAGCAGCTTTGCGGGGGGGACAGATACGCAGTATTTT.

Points on this clone: The sample carries other DNA sequences with the same CDR3. The CDR3 DNA reads TGTGCCAGCAGCTCGAGGGAGACCCAGTACTTC. This sequence encodes CASSSRETQYF. The chain links TRBV7-2 to TRBJ2-5; no definite D call. From germline, CDR1 is SGHTA and CDR2 FQGNSA. The CDR3 covers 11 residues. Trimming shortened V by 4 bases and J by 5 bases, and 5 bases separated the two germline ends.

The sample holds a few counts of this clone. The chain couples TRBV5-6 to TRBJ2-2; D gene unclear. Germline V gene sequence: CDR1 SGHDT, CDR2 YYEEEE. Trimming removed 0 bases at V and 4 bases at J, with 10 bases between. The CDR3 covers 15 residues. In DNA, the CDR3 is TGTGCCAGCAGCTTGGCCGGCGGAGTCACCGGGGAGCTGTTTTTT. Protein: CASSLAGGVTGELFF. The variable domain in full, with the rest retrieved from reference TRBV5-6 and TRBJ2-2, is DAGVTQSPTHLIKTRGQQVTLRCSPKSGHDTVSWYQQALGQGPQFIFQYYEEEERQRGNFPDRFSGHQFPNYSSELNVNALLLGDSALYLCASSLAGGVTGELFFGEGSRLTVL.

This clone was recorded a few times. V and J are TRBV7-9 and TRBJ1-2; D ambiguous. Per germline, CDR1 SEHNR and CDR2 FQNEAQ (reference sequence). V dropped 5 bases and J dropped 2 bases, with 12 bases sitting between them. This CDR3 is built from 14 residues. The CDR3 nucleotides are TGTGCCAGCAGCCCCCGGGAAGGGAACTATGGCTACACCTTC. Protein product: CASSPREGNYGYTF.

This clone was counted between two and nine times. V is TRBV7-2 and J is TRBJ2-7; tentatively, D is TRBD1 (6 bases). CDR1 SGHTA and CDR2 FQGNSA come from the germline V gene. V dropped 5 bases and J dropped 1 base, with 15 bases sitting between them. This CDR3 region has 15 residues. CDR3 bases: TGTGCCAGCAGCGACAGACAGGTCGGGTCCTACGAGCAGTACTTC. Its protein product is CASSDRQVGSYEQYF.